This T cell receptor beta chain was documented in a study of T cells after yellow fever vaccination. Overall study: Preparation of the low-cell-number fractions used SMART-Seq v4 Ultra Low Input.

Study conclusions and caveats: There was a possibility that FACS-sorted repertoires contained abundant clonotypes contaminating from the bulk population. The CD4 compartment and the CD8 compartment contained a small share of clonotypes in common. The secondary T-cell response peaked on day 5, not day 15, but was weaker.

Worth noting for this clonotype: Its antigen is undetermined.

Looked up from germline, CDR1 is SGHRS and CDR2 is YFSETQ. Losses at the gene ends were 7 bases for V and 11 bases for J; bases not matched to a gene: 16. The CDR3 spans 16 residues. TCRdb used MiXCR to reprocess the 5' RACE reads, holding one entry per CDR3 protein. The data contain 150,000 to 200,000 distinct CDR3 sequences, approximately 6.2% of them singletons. This chain links TRBV5-1 with TRBJ2-1; 12 nucleotides line up with TRBD1. The clonotype was recovered from a man aged 18 to 30 who received the YFV17D yellow fever vaccine. The material sequenced was CD4+ T cells sorted from PBMCs, taken on the day of the first yellow fever vaccination. This CDR3 is CASQVLPGQGAEKQFF. The CDR3 bases are TGCGCCAGCCAGGTCCTGCCGGGACAGGGGGCAGAAAAGCAGTTCTTC.